In this sample, the clone carrying this T cell receptor beta chain turned up a few times. The sample originates from a study of T-cell memory formation after mild COVID-19. Whole-study context: Largely, TCR clusters stayed within a single donor.

From the 5' RACE reads, TCRdb called clonotypes with MiXCR, one entry per CDR3 protein. The sample records about 190,000 distinct CDR3 sequences, about 27% being singletons. The germline V gene has CDR1 SGHTA and CDR2 FQGNSA. V shed 3 bases and J shed 4 bases, with 7 bases lying between them. The CDR3 spans 13 residues. J is TRBJ2-1 and V is TRBV7-2; D not resolved. The sample was PBMCs or a T cell subset sorted from them (not recorded which). This receptor was taken from an adult woman who had mild COVID-19 (a few samples of this study predate the infection). Cell type and time point are not known. CDR3 loop: CASSLTVYNEQFF. As DNA, the CDR3 is TGTGCCAGCAGCTTGACCGTTTACAATGAGCAGTTCTTC.